A few counts support the clone carrying this TCR beta chain. The data belong to a study of blood T cell repertoires in COVID-19. On the study more broadly: COVID-19 samples collected from the United States, Italy and Spain covered acute and convalescent phases. T cells, B-cell-depleted T cells, or PBMCs supplied cDNA or gDNA.

The V gene's germline CDR1 is SGHDN and CDR2 FVKESK. This CDR3 contains 13 residues. With V trimmed by 5 bases and J by 12 bases, 12 bases remained unmatched. In the source study's methods: Reference gene primer amplification in the assay estimated nucleated cell counts. The repertoire was sequenced with immunoSEQ multiplex PCR; TCRdb's copy has only in-frame clones and lacks some. The V and J calls and clone size were taken over from that table, and D and trimming were inferred from the DNA. The data contain about 170,000 clones, around 87% of them seen just once; the ten biggest clones take up 3% to 4%.

The TCR comes from a man aged 18 to 29 with active or convalescent COVID-19. Sequencing was performed on peripheral blood. The chain uses TRBV14 and TRBJ1-1, with 7 nucleotides matching TRBD1. The CDR3 coding sequence is TGTGCCAGCAGCTCATCTGCGACAGGGCGAACTTTCTTT. Its protein product is CASSSSATGRTFF.